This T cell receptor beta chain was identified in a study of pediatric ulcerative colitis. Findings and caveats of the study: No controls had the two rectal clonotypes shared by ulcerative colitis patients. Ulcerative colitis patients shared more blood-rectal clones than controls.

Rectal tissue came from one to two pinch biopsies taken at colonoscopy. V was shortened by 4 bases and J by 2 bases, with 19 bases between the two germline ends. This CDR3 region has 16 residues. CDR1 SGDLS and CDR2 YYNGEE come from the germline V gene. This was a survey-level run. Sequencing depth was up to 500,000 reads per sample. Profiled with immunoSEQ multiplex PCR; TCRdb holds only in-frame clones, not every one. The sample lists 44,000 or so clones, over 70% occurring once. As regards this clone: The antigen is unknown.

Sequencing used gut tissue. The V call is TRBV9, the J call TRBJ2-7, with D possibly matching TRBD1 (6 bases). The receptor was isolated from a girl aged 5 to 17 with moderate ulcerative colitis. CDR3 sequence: CASSPEEGELPYEQYF. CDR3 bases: TGTGCCAGCAGCCCCGAAGAGGGGGAGTTACCCTACGAGCAGTACTTC. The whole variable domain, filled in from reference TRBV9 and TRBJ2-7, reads DSGVTQTPKHLITATGQRVTLRCSPRSGDLSVYWYQQSLDQGLQFLIQYYNGEERAKGNILERFSAQQFPDLHSELNLSSLELGDSALYFCASSPEEGELPYEQYFGPGTRLTVT.